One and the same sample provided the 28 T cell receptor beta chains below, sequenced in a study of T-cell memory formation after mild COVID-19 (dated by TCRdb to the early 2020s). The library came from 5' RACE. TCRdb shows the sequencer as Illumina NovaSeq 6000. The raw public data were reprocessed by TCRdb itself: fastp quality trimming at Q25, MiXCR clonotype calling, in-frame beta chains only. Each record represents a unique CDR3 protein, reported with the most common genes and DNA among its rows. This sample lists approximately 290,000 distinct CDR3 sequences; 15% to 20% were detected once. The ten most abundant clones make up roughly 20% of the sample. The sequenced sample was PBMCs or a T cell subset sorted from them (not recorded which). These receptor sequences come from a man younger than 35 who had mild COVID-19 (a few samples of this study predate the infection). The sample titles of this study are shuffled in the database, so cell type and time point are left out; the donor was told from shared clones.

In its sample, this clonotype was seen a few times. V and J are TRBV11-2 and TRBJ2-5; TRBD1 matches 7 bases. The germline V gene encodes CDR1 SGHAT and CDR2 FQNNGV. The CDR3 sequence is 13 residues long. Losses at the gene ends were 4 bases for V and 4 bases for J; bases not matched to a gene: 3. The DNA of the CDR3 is TGTGCCAGCAGCTCTACAGGGGTAGAGACCCAGTACTTC. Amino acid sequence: CASSSTGVETQYF.

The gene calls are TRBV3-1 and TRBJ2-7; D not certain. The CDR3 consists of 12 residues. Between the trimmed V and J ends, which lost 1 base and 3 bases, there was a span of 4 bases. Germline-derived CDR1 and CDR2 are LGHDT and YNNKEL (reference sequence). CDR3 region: CASSQAVYEQYF. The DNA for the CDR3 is TGTGCCAGCAGCCAAGCAGTCTACGAGCAGTACTTC.

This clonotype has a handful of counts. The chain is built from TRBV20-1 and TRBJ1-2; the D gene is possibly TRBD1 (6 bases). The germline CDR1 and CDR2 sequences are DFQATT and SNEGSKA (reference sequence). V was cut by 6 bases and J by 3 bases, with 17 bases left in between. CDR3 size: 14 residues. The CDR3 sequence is CSAPATGLDYGYTF. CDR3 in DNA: TGCAGTGCCCCCGCGACAGGATTGGACTATGGCTACACCTTC.

CDR3 in DNA: TGTGCCATCAGTGCCGGGGTTAGCGGCAAAAACATTCAGTACTTC. Amino acids: CAISAGVSGKNIQYF. The chain combines TRBV10-3 with TRBJ2-4; D is perhaps TRBD2 (6 bases). CDR1 is ENHRY and CDR2 is SYGVKD in the germline V gene. CDR3 length: 15 amino acids. V lost 4 bases, J lost 3 bases, and 13 bases lay in between.

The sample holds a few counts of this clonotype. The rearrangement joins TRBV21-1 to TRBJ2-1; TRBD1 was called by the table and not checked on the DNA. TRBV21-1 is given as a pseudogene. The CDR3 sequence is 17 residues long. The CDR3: CASSPSIDRPSYNEQFF. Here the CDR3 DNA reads TGTGCCAGCAGCCCCTCCATCGACAGGCCTTCCTACAATGAGCAGTTCTTC.

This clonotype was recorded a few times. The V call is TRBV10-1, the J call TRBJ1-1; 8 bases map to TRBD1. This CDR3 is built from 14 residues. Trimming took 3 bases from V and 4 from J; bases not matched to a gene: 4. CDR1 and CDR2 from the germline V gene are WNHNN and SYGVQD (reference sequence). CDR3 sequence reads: CASSDGQGGTEAFF. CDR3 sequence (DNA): TGCGCCAGCAGTGATGGACAGGGTGGCACTGAAGCTTTCTTT.

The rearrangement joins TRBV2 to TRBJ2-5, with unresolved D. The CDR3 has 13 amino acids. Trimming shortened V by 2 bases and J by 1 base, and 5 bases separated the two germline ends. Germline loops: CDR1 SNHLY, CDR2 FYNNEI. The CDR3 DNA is TGTGCCAGCAGTGAAATCAGCCAAGAGACCCAGTACTTC. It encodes CASSEISQETQYF.

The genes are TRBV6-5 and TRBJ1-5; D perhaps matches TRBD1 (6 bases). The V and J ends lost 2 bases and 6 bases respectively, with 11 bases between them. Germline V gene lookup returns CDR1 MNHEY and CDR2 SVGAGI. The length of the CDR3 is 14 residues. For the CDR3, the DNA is TGTGCCAGCAGTTACGGGGGGGCGGGTCAGCCCCAGCATTTT. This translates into CASSYGGAGQPQHF.

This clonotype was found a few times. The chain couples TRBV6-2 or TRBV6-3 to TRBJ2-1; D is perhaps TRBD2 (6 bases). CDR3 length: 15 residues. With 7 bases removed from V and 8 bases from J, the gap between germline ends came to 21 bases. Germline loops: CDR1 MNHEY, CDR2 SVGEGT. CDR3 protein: CASTPSGVGFDEQFF. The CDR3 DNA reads TGTGCCAGCACCCCTTCGGGGGTAGGCTTCGATGAGCAGTTCTTC.

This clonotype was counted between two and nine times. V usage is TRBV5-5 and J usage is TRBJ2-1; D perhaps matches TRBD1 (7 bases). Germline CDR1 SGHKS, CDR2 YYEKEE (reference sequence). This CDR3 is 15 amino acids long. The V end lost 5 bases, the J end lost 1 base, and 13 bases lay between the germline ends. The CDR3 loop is CASRRGDSSYNEQFF. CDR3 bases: TGTGCCAGCAGGAGGGGGGACAGTTCCTACAATGAGCAGTTCTTC.

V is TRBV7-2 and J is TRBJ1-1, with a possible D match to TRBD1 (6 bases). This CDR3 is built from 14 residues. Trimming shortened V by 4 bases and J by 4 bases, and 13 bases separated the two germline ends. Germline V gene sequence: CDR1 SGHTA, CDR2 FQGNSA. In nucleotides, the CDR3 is TGTGCCAGCAGCTACCGTACAGGGCGCACTGAAGCTTTCTTT. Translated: CASSYRTGRTEAFF.

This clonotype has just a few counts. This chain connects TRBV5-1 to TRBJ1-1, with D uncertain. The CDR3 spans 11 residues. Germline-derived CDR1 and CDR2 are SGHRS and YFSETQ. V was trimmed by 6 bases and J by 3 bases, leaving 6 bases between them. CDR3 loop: CASKGYTEAFF. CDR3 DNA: TGCGCCAGCAAAGGGTACACTGAAGCTTTCTTT.

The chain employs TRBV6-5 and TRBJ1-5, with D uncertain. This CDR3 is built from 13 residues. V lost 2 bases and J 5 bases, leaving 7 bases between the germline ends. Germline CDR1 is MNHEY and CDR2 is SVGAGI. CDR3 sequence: CASSYNRDQPQHF. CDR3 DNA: TGTGCCAGCAGTTACAACAGAGATCAGCCCCAGCATTTT.

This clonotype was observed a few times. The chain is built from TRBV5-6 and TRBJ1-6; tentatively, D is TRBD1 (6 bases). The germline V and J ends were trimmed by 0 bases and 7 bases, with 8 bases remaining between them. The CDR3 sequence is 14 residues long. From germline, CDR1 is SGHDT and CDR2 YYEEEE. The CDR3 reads CASSLAQGNSPLHF. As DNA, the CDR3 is TGTGCCAGCAGCTTGGCCCAGGGGAATTCACCCCTCCACTTT.

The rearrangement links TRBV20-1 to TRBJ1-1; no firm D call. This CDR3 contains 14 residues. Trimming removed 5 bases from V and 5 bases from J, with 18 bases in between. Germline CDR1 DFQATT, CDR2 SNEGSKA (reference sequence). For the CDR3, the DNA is TGCAGTGCTCTAAAAGGGAGGGTGGGTACTGAAGCTTTCTTT. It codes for CSALKGRVGTEAFF.

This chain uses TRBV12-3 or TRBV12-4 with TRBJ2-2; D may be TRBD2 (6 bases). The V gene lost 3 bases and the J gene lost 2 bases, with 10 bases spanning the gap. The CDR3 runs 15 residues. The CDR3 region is CASSFAGPNTGELFF. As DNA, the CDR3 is TGTGCCAGCAGTTTCGCGGGGCCTAACACCGGGGAGCTGTTTTTT.

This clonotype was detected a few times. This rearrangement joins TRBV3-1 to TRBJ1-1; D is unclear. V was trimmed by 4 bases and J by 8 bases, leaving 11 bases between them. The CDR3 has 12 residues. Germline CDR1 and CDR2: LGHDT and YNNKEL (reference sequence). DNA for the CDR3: TGTGCCAGCAGCCGCCAAGCAGAAGAAGCTTTCTTT. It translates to CASSRQAEEAFF.

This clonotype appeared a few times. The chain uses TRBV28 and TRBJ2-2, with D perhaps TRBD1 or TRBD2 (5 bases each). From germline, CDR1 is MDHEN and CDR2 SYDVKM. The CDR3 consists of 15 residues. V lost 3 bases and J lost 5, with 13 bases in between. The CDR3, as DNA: TGTGCCAGCAGTTTCGGGGCTAGCCAAACCGGGGAGCTGTTTTTT. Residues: CASSFGASQTGELFF.

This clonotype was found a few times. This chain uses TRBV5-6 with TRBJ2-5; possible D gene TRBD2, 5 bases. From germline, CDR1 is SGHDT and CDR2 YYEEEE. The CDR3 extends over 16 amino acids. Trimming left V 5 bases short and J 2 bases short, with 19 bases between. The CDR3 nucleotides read TGTGCCAGCAGACGTTTAAGGACTTACTTACAAGAGACCCAGTACTTC. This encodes CASRRLRTYLQETQYF.

CDR3 DNA sequence: TGTGCCAGCAGCGGGGGACAGGGGCTTTCACCCCTCCACTTT. As protein: CASSGGQGLSPLHF. The J gene is TRBJ1-6, the V gene TRBV4-2, with 10 bases matching TRBD1. Unmatched junction bases numbered 4, after V lost 5 bases and J lost 9 bases. The CDR3 extends over 14 amino acids. Germline assignment: CDR1 LGHNA and CDR2 YNFKEQ.

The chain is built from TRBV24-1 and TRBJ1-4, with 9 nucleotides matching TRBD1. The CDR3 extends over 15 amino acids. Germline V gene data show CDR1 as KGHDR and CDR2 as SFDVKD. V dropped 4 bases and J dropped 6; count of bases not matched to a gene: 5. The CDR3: CATSDPGQGYEKLFF. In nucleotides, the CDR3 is TGTGCCACCAGTGACCCGGGACAGGGCTATGAAAAACTGTTTTTT.

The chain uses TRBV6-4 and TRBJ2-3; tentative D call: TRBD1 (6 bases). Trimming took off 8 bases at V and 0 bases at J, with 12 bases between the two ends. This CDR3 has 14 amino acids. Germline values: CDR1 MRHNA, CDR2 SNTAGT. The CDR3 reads CASATGFSTDTQYF. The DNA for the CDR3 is TGTGCCAGCGCGACAGGATTTAGCACAGATACGCAGTATTTT.

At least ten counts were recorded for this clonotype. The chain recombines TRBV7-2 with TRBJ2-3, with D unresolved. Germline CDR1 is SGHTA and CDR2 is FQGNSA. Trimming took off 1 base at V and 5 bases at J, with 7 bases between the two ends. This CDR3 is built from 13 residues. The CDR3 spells CASSLDIRDTQYF. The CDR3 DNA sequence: TGTGCCAGCAGCTTAGATATTAGAGATACGCAGTATTTT.

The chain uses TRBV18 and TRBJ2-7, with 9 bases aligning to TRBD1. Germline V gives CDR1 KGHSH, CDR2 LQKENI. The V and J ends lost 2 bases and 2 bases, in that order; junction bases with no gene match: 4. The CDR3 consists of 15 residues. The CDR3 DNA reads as TGTGCCAGCTCACCAGGGACAGGGATGGCCTACGAGCAGTACTTC. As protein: CASSPGTGMAYEQYF.

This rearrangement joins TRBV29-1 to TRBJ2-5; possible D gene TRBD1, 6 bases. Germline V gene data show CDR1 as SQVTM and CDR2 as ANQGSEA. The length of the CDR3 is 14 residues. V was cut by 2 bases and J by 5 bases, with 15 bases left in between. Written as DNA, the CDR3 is TGCAGCGTTGAATCTAGGGCCACAGGGGAGACCCAGTACTTC. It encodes CSVESRATGETQYF.

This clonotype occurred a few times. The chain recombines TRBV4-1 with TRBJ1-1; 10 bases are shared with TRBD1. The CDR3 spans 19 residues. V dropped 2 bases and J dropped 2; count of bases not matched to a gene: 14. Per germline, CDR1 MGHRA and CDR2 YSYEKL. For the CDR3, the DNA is TGCGCCAGCAGCCAAACCGGGACAGGGGCGCTAGTACTCAACACTGAAGCTTTCTTT. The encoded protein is CASSQTGTGALVLNTEAFF.

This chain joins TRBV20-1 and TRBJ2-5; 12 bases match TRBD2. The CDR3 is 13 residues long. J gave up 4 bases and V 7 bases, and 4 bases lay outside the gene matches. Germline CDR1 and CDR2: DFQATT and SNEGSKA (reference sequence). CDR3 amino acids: CSVATSGGETQYF. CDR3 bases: TGCAGTGTGGCGACTAGCGGGGGAGAGACCCAGTACTTC.

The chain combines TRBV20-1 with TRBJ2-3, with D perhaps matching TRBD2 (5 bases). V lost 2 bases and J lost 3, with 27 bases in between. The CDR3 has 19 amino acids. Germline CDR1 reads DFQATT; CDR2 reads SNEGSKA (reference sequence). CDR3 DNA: TGCAGTGCTAGAAGCCTAGCTCGTAGGGCGTATTCGGTGACAGATACGCAGTATTTT. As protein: CSARSLARRAYSVTDTQYF.